Following are 21 T cell receptor beta chains from one sample sequenced in a study of T-cell memory formation after mild COVID-19. TCRdb passed the 5' RACE reads through MiXCR, listing each CDR3 protein once. Of about half a million distinct CDR3 sequences detected, over 15% appear once; the ten largest clones hold over 9%. The sequenced sample was PBMCs or a T cell subset sorted from them (not recorded which). The origin of the receptors is an adult woman who had mild COVID-19 (a few samples of this study predate the infection). Cell type and time point are not known.

This chain uses TRBV12-3 or TRBV12-4 with TRBJ2-1; TRBD1 aligns across 10 bases. The CDR3 totals 15 residues. Germline trimming cut 5 bases from V and 7 bases from J; bases unmatched to any gene: 8. The CDR3 DNA is TGTGCCAGCAGTCCCCGGACAGGGGGTCGAAATGAGCAGTTCTTC. It codes for CASSPRTGGRNEQFF.

The table lists this clonotype with a few counts. The chain couples TRBV5-1 to TRBJ2-5; D might be TRBD1 or TRBD2, each matching 6 bases. The germline V gene encodes CDR1 SGHRS and CDR2 YFSETQ. This CDR3 comprises 16 residues. V was trimmed by 4 bases and J by 1 base, leaving 17 bases between them. The CDR3 region is CASSPDGGYAQETQYF. CDR3 sequence (DNA): TGCGCCAGCAGCCCGGACGGGGGCTACGCCCAAGAGACCCAGTACTTC.

The V call is TRBV19, the J call TRBJ2-1; 14 nucleotides agree with TRBD2. Germline CDR1 is LNHDA and CDR2 is SQIVND (reference sequence). The CDR3 loop spans 18 amino acids. V lost 10 bases, J lost 0 bases, and 11 bases stayed unmatched. CDR3 nucleotides: TGTGCCATCTCCCCGGGACTAGCGGGGGCGAGCTCCTACAATGAGCAGTTCTTC. Residues: CAISPGLAGASSYNEQFF.

The chain joins TRBV11-3 to TRBJ1-1; D perhaps matches TRBD1 (5 bases). Per the germline V gene, CDR1 is SGHNT and CDR2 is YENEEA. This CDR3 contains 19 residues. The V gene lost 0 bases and the J gene lost 3 bases, with 23 bases spanning the gap. The CDR3, as DNA: TGTGCCAGCAGCTTAGAGATCCCTTACCGGAACTGGGGCTACACTGAAGCTTTCTTT. Protein product: CASSLEIPYRNWGYTEAFF.

The CDR3 coding sequence is TGTGCCAGCAGTCCCAACGAGCGGGATCAGGGTCGAGGCGGCACCGGGGAGCTGTTTTTT. This translates into CASSPNERDQGRGGTGELFF. The V call is TRBV12-3 or TRBV12-4, the J call TRBJ2-2; 7 bases fit TRBD2. Trimming at V came to 5 bases and at J to 4 bases, leaving 22 bases not matched to a gene. The length of the CDR3 is 20 residues.

This clonotype was seen a handful of times. This chain joins TRBV6-2 or TRBV6-3 and TRBJ2-7; 8 bases match TRBD2. After removal of 4 bases from V and 2 bases from J, the junction contained 7 bases not matched to a gene. Germline CDR1 MNHEY, CDR2 SVGEGT. The CDR3 runs 15 residues. Here the CDR3 reads CASSSTSGFPYEQYF. The CDR3 DNA sequence: TGTGCCAGCAGTTCCACTAGCGGATTCCCCTACGAGCAGTACTTC.

This clonotype has ten or more counts. V and J are TRBV5-1 and TRBJ1-1, with 10 bases identical to TRBD1. Germline trimming cut 5 bases from V and 4 bases from J; bases unmatched to any gene: 5. Germline loops: CDR1 SGHRS, CDR2 YFSETQ. The CDR3 contains 14 residues. The CDR3 DNA sequence: TGCGCCAGCAGTAGACAGGGGGCAGGCACTGAAGCTTTCTTT. This gives the protein CASSRQGAGTEAFF.

The rearrangement joins TRBV5-1 to TRBJ2-3; 7 bases map to TRBD1. From germline, CDR1 is SGHRS and CDR2 YFSETQ. This CDR3 contains 16 residues. V shed 0 bases and J 1 base; nucleotides not matched to a gene: 5. CDR3 residues: CASSLDRGLGTDTQYF. CDR3 DNA: TGCGCCAGCAGCTTGGACAGGGGCCTAGGCACAGATACGCAGTATTTT.

This clonotype was picked up a small number of times. The chain links TRBV5-5 to TRBJ1-4; no clear D gene. This CDR3 region has 15 residues. The V and J ends lost 2 bases and 0 bases respectively, with 8 bases between them. The V gene's germline CDR1 is SGHKS and CDR2 YYEKEE (reference sequence). CDR3: CASSFDGSTNEKLFF. The CDR3 bases are TGTGCCAGCAGCTTTGACGGTTCAACTAATGAAAAACTGTTTTTT.

This clonotype has a handful of counts. CDR3 bases: TGTGCCAGCAGCAGAGGAGGACAGGGTTACACTGAAGCTTTCTTT. It translates to CASSRGGQGYTEAFF. V and J are TRBV7-2 and TRBJ1-1, with TRBD1 identical over 8 bases. Per germline, CDR1 SGHTA and CDR2 FQGNSA. The V segment lost 5 bases and the J segment 3 bases; nucleotides outside the gene matches: 8. CDR3 size: 15 residues. Drawing the rest from reference TRBV7-2 and TRBJ1-1, the complete variable domain is GAGVSQSPSNKVTEKGKDVELRCDPISGHTALYWYRQSLGQGLEFLIYFQGNSAPDKSGLPSDRFSAERTGGSVSTLTIQRTQQEDSAVYLCASSRGGQGYTEAFFGQGTRLTVV.

The rearrangement links TRBV4-1 to TRBJ1-5; unclear D gene. Germline loops: CDR1 MGHRA, CDR2 YSYEKL. CDR3 size: 16 residues. V shed 2 bases and J shed 3 bases, with 14 bases lying between them. In nucleotides, the CDR3 is TGCGCCAGCAGCCAATCCCACGGAGGAGTCAATCAGCCCCAGCATTTT. Its translation is CASSQSHGGVNQPQHF.

Note on this clonotype: Since a much larger clone is just one base distant, this may be a read error. CDR3 region: CASSRKAVEETKYF. CDR3 DNA: TGTGCCAGCAGCCGGAAGGCGGTCGAAGAGACCAAGTACTTC. V gene TRBV7-9 combines with J gene TRBJ2-5; D gene unclear. In germline, CDR1 is SEHNR, CDR2 FQNEAQ (reference sequence). The CDR3 covers 14 residues.

This clonotype was recorded a few times. This chain links TRBV11-3 with TRBJ2-2; D is perhaps TRBD2 (5 bases). The V and J ends lost 0 bases and 2 bases respectively, with 22 bases between them. Per germline, CDR1 SGHNT and CDR2 YENEEA. The length of the CDR3 is 20 residues. In nucleotides, the CDR3 is TGTGCCAGCAGCTTAGACCGTGGCTACGGCGGGTCCCTTAACACCGGGGAGCTGTTTTTT. It yields the protein CASSLDRGYGGSLNTGELFF. Full variable domain (missing parts from reference TRBV11-3 and TRBJ2-2): EAGVVQSPRYKIIEKKQPVAFWCNPISGHNTLYWYLQNLGQGPELLIRYENEEAVDDSQLPKDRFSAERLKGVDSTLKIQPAELGDSAVYLCASSLDRGYGGSLNTGELFFGEGSRLTVL.

The sample holds a few counts of this clonotype. J is TRBJ1-2 and V is TRBV7-9; 9 bases are shared with TRBD1. The germline V gene has CDR1 SEHNR and CDR2 FQNEAQ (reference sequence). The CDR3 loop spans 14 amino acids. V lost 5 bases, J lost 4 bases, and 5 bases stayed unmatched. The CDR3 loop is CASSRPDRGYGYTF. The CDR3 region has the DNA TGTGCCAGCAGCCGCCCGGACAGGGGCTATGGCTACACCTTC.

The rearrangement links TRBV5-5 to TRBJ1-2; 8 bases are a match to TRBD1. V was pared by 2 bases and J by 4 bases, with 10 bases of the junction left unmatched. Germline V lookup: CDR1 SGHKS, CDR2 YYEKEE (reference sequence). This CDR3 region has 16 residues. The CDR3 sequence: CASSFRPTDRAYGYTF. The CDR3 nucleotides read TGTGCCAGCAGCTTTAGACCGACGGACAGGGCCTATGGCTACACCTTC.

The chain couples TRBV24-1 to TRBJ2-1, with TRBD2 as a possible D gene (6 bases). Trimming stripped 4 bases from V and 8 bases from J, with 17 bases between. Germline V gene data show CDR1 as KGHDR and CDR2 as SFDVKD. CDR3 length: 15 residues. CDR3 residues: CATSDPGSSGDEQFF. CDR3 in DNA: TGTGCCACCAGTGACCCCGGGAGTTCCGGCGATGAGCAGTTCTTC.

J is TRBJ2-7 and V is TRBV9; TRBD1 matches 9 bases. CDR1 and CDR2 (germline): SGDLS, YYNGEE. The CDR3 has 16 amino acids. Unmatched junction bases numbered 8, after V lost 1 base and J lost 3 bases. The CDR3 region is CASSVREQGAYYEQYF. The CDR3 coding sequence is TGTGCCAGCAGCGTACGGGAACAGGGGGCTTACTACGAGCAGTACTTC.

The CDR3 DNA reads as TGCAGTGCTACCGGGACTAGCGGTTCTGAGCAGTTCTTC. It codes for CSATGTSGSEQFF. The V gene is TRBV20-1, the J gene TRBJ2-1; 11 bases line up with TRBD2. After removal of 4 bases from V and 9 bases from J, the junction contained 5 bases not matched to a gene. CDR1 is DFQATT and CDR2 is SNEGSKA in the germline V gene (reference sequence). This CDR3 spans 13 amino acids.

The count of this clonotype is one. The chain recombines TRBV11-2 with TRBJ1-4; D gene ambiguous. Between the trimmed V and J ends, which lost 0 bases and 8 bases, there was a span of 7 bases. The CDR3 runs 13 residues. The germline gives CDR1 SGHAT, CDR2 FQNNGV. Written as DNA, the CDR3 is TGTGCCAGCAGCTTAGATCTGAGGGAAAAACTGTTTTTT. It yields the protein CASSLDLREKLFF.

This clonotype was recorded at least ten times. This chain joins TRBV7-9 and TRBJ2-1; TRBD2 might be the D (5 bases). CDR1 SEHNR and CDR2 FQNEAQ come from the germline V gene (reference sequence). The CDR3 has 14 residues. V lost 4 bases and J lost 8, with 15 bases in between. In DNA, the CDR3 is TGTGCCAGCAGCTCGGGAAAGGGATCAGATGAGCAGTTCTTC. Translated, it gives CASSSGKGSDEQFF.

The V call is TRBV13, the J call TRBJ1-1; the D is unclear. Germline V gene sequence: CDR1 PRHDT, CDR2 FYEKMQ (reference sequence). The length of the CDR3 is 13 residues. V was cut by 3 bases and J by 1 base, with 6 bases left in between. In nucleotides, the CDR3 is TGTGCCAGCAGCTTGAGTTGGAACACTGAAGCTTTCTTT. This encodes CASSLSWNTEAFF.